Listed below are T cell receptor beta chains from one sample, sequenced in a study of cytomegalovirus exposure and HLA in healthy donors. Here immunoSEQ multiplex PCR was the method, and the copy in TCRdb shows in-frame clones only, minus some. In the table there are 100,000 to 120,000 clones, around nine tenths of which are singletons. Sample: PBMCs. These receptors were collected from a woman in her 30s in good health and CMV-seropositive. The CDR3 runs from the conserved cysteine through the conserved F or W. The order of the fields is clone size, V gene, J gene, D gene, CDR3 protein, CDR3 DNA. A D gene is named only where the DNA matches it firmly. Rows may omit the clone size; those that give it use once, few, many or a size class.

.,TRBV5-1,TRBJ2-3,TRBD2,CASSPVGLAGGGTDTQYF,TGCGCCAGCAGCCCAGTCGGGCTAGCGGGAGGTGGCACAGATACGCAGTATTTT
.,TRBV5-6,TRBJ1-1,.,CASSLSQLYTEAFF,TGTGCCAGCAGCTTGTCACAGCTGTACACTGAAGCTTTCTTT
.,TRBV7-6,TRBJ2-5,TRBD1,CASSLGSGRGRAETQYF,TGTGCCAGCAGCTTAGGATCTGGCAGGGGGCGCGCAGAGACCCAGTACTTC
.,TRBV7-2,TRBJ2-5,TRBD2,CASSLRLAGYQETQYF,TGTGCCAGCAGTCTTCGACTAGCGGGGTACCAAGAGACCCAGTACTTC
.,TRBV30,TRBJ2-4,TRBD1,CAWSVGGQSYIQYF,TGTGCCTGGAGTGTAGGGGGACAGAGCTACATTCAGTACTTC
.,TRBV5-4,TRBJ1-4,.,CASSLDTWGDEKLFF,TGTGCCAGCAGCTTGGACACTTGGGGCGATGAAAAACTGTTTTTT
.,TRBV4-3,TRBJ1-2,.,CASSSLPGYGYTF,TGCGCCAGCAGCTCCTTGCCCGGTTACGGCTACACCTTC
.,TRBV6-5,TRBJ1-5,TRBD1,CASSYGTGGDQPQHF,TGTGCCAGCAGTTACGGGACAGGGGGCGATCAGCCCCAGCATTTT
.,TRBV5-1,TRBJ2-7,TRBD2,CASSLERGGHEQYF,TGCGCCAGCAGCTTGGAGCGGGGGGGCCACGAGCAGTACTTC
.,TRBV25-1,TRBJ2-1,.,CASSPLGTVGGNEQFF,TGTGCCAGCAGCCCCCTCGGGACAGTCGGGGGCAATGAGCAGTTCTTC
.,TRBV25-1,TRBJ2-6,TRBD1,CASSERQGKSSGANVLTF,TGTGCCAGCAGTGAAAGACAGGGGAAGAGCTCTGGGGCCAACGTCCTGACTTTC
.,TRBV6-4,TRBJ2-3,.,CASSEPRVSTDTQYF,TGTGCCAGCAGTGAACCCAGGGTGAGCACAGATACGCAGTATTTT
.,TRBV13,TRBJ2-1,TRBD2,CASSSGTSADEQFF,TGTGCCAGCAGCTCCGGGACTAGTGCCGATGAGCAGTTCTTC
.,TRBV7-9,TRBJ1-2,.,CASSSFVSENYGYTF,TGTGCCAGCAGCTCTTTTGTGAGTGAAAACTATGGCTACACCTTC
once,TRBV6-6,TRBJ2-7,TRBD2,CASRTSGYEQYF,TGTGCCAGCAGGACTAGCGGATACGAGCAGTACTTC
.,TRBV5-5,TRBJ2-5,.,CASSTPGGQETQYF,TGTGCCAGCAGCACCCCCGGGGGCCAAGAGACCCAGTACTTC
.,TRBV30,TRBJ1-1,.,CAWTIGALNTEAFF,TGTGCCTGGACCATAGGGGCGCTGAACACTGAAGCTTTCTTT
.,TRBV6-5,TRBJ2-7,TRBD1,CASREAGGRYEQYF,TGTGCCAGCAGGGAAGCAGGGGGAAGGTACGAGCAGTACTTC
.,TRBV28,TRBJ1-2,TRBD1,CASSLPQGGEDYGYTF,TGTGCCAGCAGTTTACCGCAGGGGGGTGAGGACTATGGCTACACCTTC
.,TRBV15,TRBJ1-6,.,CAIGKTGDSPLHF,TGTGCCATCGGAAAAACGGGGGATTCACCCCTCCACTTT
.,TRBV11-2,TRBJ2-7,.,CASSFPGASLPYEQYF,TGTGCCAGCAGCTTTCCAGGGGCGTCCCTCCCCTACGAGCAGTACTTC
.,TRBV5-1,TRBJ2-6,TRBD1,CASRRTGDGANVLTF,TGCGCCAGCAGGAGGACAGGGGACGGGGCCAACGTCCTGACTTTC
.,TRBV28,TRBJ1-1,.,CASSLVAPPWTEAFF,TGTGCCAGCAGTTTAGTGGCCCCCCCTTGGACTGAAGCTTTCTTT
once,TRBV5-6,TRBJ2-6,.,CASSLQFSGANVLTF,TGTGCCAGCAGCTTGCAGTTCTCTGGGGCCAACGTCCTGACTTTC
.,TRBV5-5,TRBJ1-5,.,CASSFSPFQPQHF,TGTGCCAGCAGCTTCTCTCCGTTTCAGCCCCAGCATTTT
.,TRBV2,TRBJ1-4,.,CASRRDTNNEKLFF,TGTGCCAGCAGACGGGACACAAATAATGAAAAACTGTTTTTT
.,TRBV7-9,TRBJ2-1,.,CASSPIGSSYNEQFF,TGTGCCAGCAGTCCAATCGGGAGCTCCTACAATGAGCAGTTCTTC
.,TRBV7-9,TRBJ1-1,.,CASRRTTGNTEAFF,TGTGCCAGCAGGCGAACTACAGGAAACACTGAAGCTTTCTTT
.,TRBV11-2,TRBJ1-5,.,CASSLVFQPQHF,TGTGCCAGCAGCCTCGTGTTTCAGCCCCAGCATTTT
.,TRBV27,TRBJ2-7,TRBD2,CASSFSSGSREQYF,TGTGCCAGCAGTTTTTCTAGCGGGAGTCGGGAGCAGTACTTC
.,TRBV19,TRBJ2-1,TRBD2,CASTTSGRSSYNEQFF,TGTGCCAGTACTACTAGCGGGAGGAGCTCCTACAATGAGCAGTTCTTC
.,TRBV29-1,TRBJ1-2,TRBD1,CSSIGTGYGYTF,TGCAGCAGTATAGGGACAGGGTACGGCTACACCTTC
.,TRBV29-1,TRBJ2-1,.,CSVVGGPYNEQFF,TGCAGCGTTGTGGGGGGGCCCTACAATGAGCAGTTCTTC
.,TRBV11-2,TRBJ2-7,TRBD2,CASSSDRGRTSGRAYEQYF,TGTGCCAGCAGCTCCGACAGGGGACGGACTAGCGGGAGGGCCTACGAGCAGTACTTC
.,TRBV6-1,TRBJ2-1,TRBD1,CASSERDSYNEQFF,TGTGCCAGCAGTGAAAGGGACAGTTACAATGAGCAGTTCTTC
.,TRBV19,TRBJ1-5,.,CASSTGVSNQPQHF,TGTGCCAGTAGTACAGGGGTTAGCAATCAGCCCCAGCATTTT
.,TRBV30,TRBJ1-4,.,CAWSMDTNEKLFF,TGTGCCTGGAGTATGGACACAAATGAAAAACTGTTTTTT
.,TRBV19,TRBJ1-3,.,CASSILSGNTIYF,TGTGCCAGTAGTATCCTGTCTGGAAACACCATATATTTT
.,TRBV10-3,TRBJ1-2,.,CAIRLPTQGSYGYTF,TGTGCCATCAGACTACCCACCCAGGGGAGCTATGGCTACACCTTC
.,TRBV5-4,TRBJ2-7,.,CASSLIPSSSYEQYF,TGTGCCAGCAGCTTGATCCCTAGTTCCTCCTACGAGCAGTACTTC
.,TRBV14,TRBJ2-1,TRBD1,CASSLLVGGTGNEQFF,TGTGCCAGCAGCCTTTTAGTAGGGGGCACAGGCAATGAGCAGTTCTTC
.,TRBV19,TRBJ2-7,TRBD1,CASSITPGQVSRQYF,TGTGCCAGTAGTATCACCCCGGGACAGGTTTCTAGGCAGTACTTC
.,TRBV7-3,TRBJ2-6,.,CASSPLGTPNSGANVLTF,TGTGCCAGCAGCCCCCTTGGGACTCCAAACTCTGGGGCCAACGTCCTGACTTTC
.,TRBV7-2,TRBJ1-6,.,CASSRAPGVVNSPLHF,TGTGCCAGCAGTAGAGCCCCTGGTGTCGTAAATTCACCCCTCCACTTT
few,TRBV5-4,TRBJ2-2,TRBD1,CASSPTGTRANTGELFF,TGTGCCAGCAGCCCGACAGGGACCCGCGCGAACACCGGGGAGCTGTTTTTT
.,TRBV7-6,TRBJ2-1,.,CASSLSGPNNEQFF,TGTGCCAGCAGCTTGAGTGGTCCCAACAATGAGCAGTTCTTC
.,TRBV5-6,TRBJ2-7,TRBD2,CASSWGTSGSYEQYF,TGTGCCAGCAGCTGGGGGACTAGCGGGAGTTACGAGCAGTACTTC
.,TRBV2,TRBJ2-2,.,CASSDGRGTGELFF,TGTGCCAGCAGTGACGGGAGAGGAACCGGGGAGCTGTTTTTT
.,TRBV19,TRBJ2-1,TRBD2,CASSSLFREGYNEQFF,TGTGCCAGTAGCTCCCTTTTTAGGGAGGGCTACAATGAGCAGTTCTTC
.,TRBV2,TRBJ1-2,.,CASRDGTIDSYGYTF,TGTGCCAGCAGGGACGGGACAATCGATTCCTATGGCTATACCTTC